This TCR beta chain was recorded in a study of blood T cells in healthy people across ages. Extractions gave at least 5 micrograms of total RNA per sample. Trimming removed 3 bases from V and 5 bases from J; junction bases left unmatched: 11. This CDR3 spans 18 amino acids. In germline, CDR1 is LGHDT, CDR2 YNNKEL (reference sequence). Together with a sample-barcoded 5' primer, a J-beta primer mix was included in a second PCR lasting roughly 6 to 12 cycles. TCRdb recomputed calls from the 5' RACE reads with MiXCR, one row per CDR3 protein. The sample holds about 1.4 million distinct CDR3 sequences, approximately 59% seen once.

The sequenced sample consisted of blood. The chain recombines TRBV3-1 with TRBJ2-1, with 12 bases that match TRBD2. The receptor comes from a man aged 18 to 30 in good health. CDR3 DNA: TGTGCCAGCAGCCACCCGACTAGCGGGAGCCAAAGCCACAATGAGCAGTTCTTC. The encoded protein is CASSHPTSGSQSHNEQFF.